A single sample gave rise to the 2 T cell receptor beta chains below, sequenced in a study of blood T cell repertoires in COVID-19 (TCRdb year 2020). Receptor libraries were prepared by the immunoSEQ multiplex PCR assay. Entries here come from immuneACCESS through TCRdb and include only in-frame sequences with V and J called. Some clones fail to appear in such tables; in the studies checked, an unresolved V gene covers under half of the shortfall, and the cause of the remainder is unknown. For this sample there are under 300,000 clones; 80% to 90% appear just once. The ten largest clonotypes hold more than 4% of the sample. Sequenced sample: peripheral blood. The receptors come from a man over 45 with acute or convalescent COVID-19.

J is TRBJ2-5 and V is TRBV6-5; D might be TRBD1 (6 bases). Germline V gene data show CDR1 as MNHEY and CDR2 as SVGAGI. The V end lost 8 bases, the J end lost 5 bases, and 18 bases lay between the germline ends. The CDR3 runs 14 residues. The CDR3 loop is CASYLAGAGETQYF. The CDR3 DNA sequence: TGTGCCAGCTATTTAGCAGGGGCGGGCGAGACCCAGTACTTC.

The rearrangement uses TRBV28 and TRBJ2-5; TRBD2 matches 7 bases. CDR1 MDHEN and CDR2 SYDVKM come from the germline V gene. The ends lost 6 bases at V and 3 bases at J; junction bases unmatched: 7. The CDR3 totals 14 residues. The CDR3 nucleotides are TGTGCCAGCAGCACCGGGACTATAAAAGAGACCCAGTACTTC. Its protein product is CASSTGTIKETQYF.